This TCR beta chain was sequenced in a study of blood T cell repertoires in COVID-19. Study overall: Sites in the United States, Italy and Spain provided acute and convalescent COVID-19 samples. Nucleic acid was either cDNA or gDNA, and it came from T cells, B-cell-depleted T cells, or PBMCs.

V was cut by 5 bases and J by 7 bases, with 13 bases left in between. This CDR3 contains 13 residues. In the source study's methods: Using reference gene primer amplification, nucleated cell counts were estimated. Method: immunoSEQ multiplex PCR; TCRdb's copy keeps in-frame clones and lacks some. V and J calls and clone size are given by that table; D and trimming were obtained from the DNA. Here the sample spans about 100,000 clones, 85% to 90% being singletons. The chain joins TRBV12-3 or TRBV12-4 to TRBJ2-3, with a possible D match to TRBD1 (6 bases). The sample comprised peripheral blood. The receptor was isolated from a human donor in a cohort sampled during active COVID-19. The CDR3 bases are TGTGCCAGCAGTACCCAGACAGGAAATACGCAGTATTTT. Its translation is CASSTQTGNTQYF.